The 24 T cell receptor beta chains below were found in one sample sequenced in a study of CD8 T cells in ankylosing spondylitis. Via MiXCR, TCRdb re-called the 5' RACE reads, giving one row per CDR3 protein. The data contain 270,000 or so distinct CDR3 sequences, about a sixth of them seen just once; the ten biggest clones take up around 33%. Sequenced material: blood, either unsorted or a sorted T cell fraction (not recorded which). The receptors here all came from a male donor with ankylosing spondylitis or in good health (not recorded which).

This chain joins TRBV20-1 and TRBJ2-7; D gene ambiguous. The V and J ends lost 0 bases and 2 bases respectively, with 11 bases between them. Germline lookup yields CDR1 DFQATT and CDR2 SNEGSKA (reference sequence). The CDR3 extends over 14 amino acids. The CDR3 DNA is TGCAGTGCTAGAGATCTGGCGGAAGCCTACGAGCAGTACTTC. Translating gives CSARDLAEAYEQYF.

CDR3 sequence reads: CSALAKNIQYF. The DNA of the CDR3 is TGCAGTGCGCTAGCCAAAAACATTCAGTACTTC. The chain is built from TRBV20-1 and TRBJ2-4; D call uncertain. The V end lost 6 bases, the J end lost 0 bases, and 3 bases lay between the germline ends. This CDR3 comprises 11 residues. The germline V gene encodes CDR1 DFQATT and CDR2 SNEGSKA (reference sequence).

This clonotype came up many times. The V and J genes are TRBV10-3 and TRBJ2-2; D call uncertain. Germline V gene data show CDR1 as ENHRY and CDR2 as SYGVKD. The CDR3 consists of 17 residues. Trimming left V 0 bases short and J 0 bases short, with 11 bases between. The CDR3 sequence is CAISESEGRTNTGELFF. In nucleotides, the CDR3 is TGTGCCATCAGTGAGTCGGAAGGCAGGACGAACACCGGGGAGCTGTTTTTT.

In the case of this clonotype: Its ends do not fully match the called genes, so a read error is possible. The CDR3 DNA reads as TGTGCTAGCAGCGCTATTGGACGGGACTACGAGCAGTACTTC. It translates to CASSAIGRDYEQYF. V and J are TRBV7-7 and TRBJ2-7, with D tentatively TRBD2 (5 bases). CDR1 and CDR2 from the germline V gene are SSHAT and FNYEAQ (reference sequence). The CDR3 is 14 residues long.

This clonotype was seen at least ten times. V usage is TRBV7-2 and J usage is TRBJ2-2; D is ambiguous. CDR3 length: 16 amino acids. Germline CDR1 and CDR2: SGHTA and FQGNSA. V lost 2 bases, J lost 0 bases, and 10 bases lay in between. The CDR3 coding sequence is TGTGCCAGCAGCTTAAGCCCGGATGCGAACACCGGGGAGCTGTTTTTT. Its protein product is CASSLSPDANTGELFF.

This clonotype occurred a few times. The rearrangement uses TRBV7-9 and TRBJ2-3, with D maybe TRBD2 (6 bases). Germline V CDR1 and CDR2: SEHNR, FQNEAQ (reference sequence). The ends were cut back, 1 base at V and 5 bases at J, with 10 bases in the middle. The CDR3 is made up of 14 amino acids. The CDR3 here is CASSLGLGIDTQYF. CDR3 nucleotide sequence: TGTGCCAGCAGCTTAGGACTAGGCATAGATACGCAGTATTTT. The whole variable domain, filled in from reference TRBV7-9 and TRBJ2-3, reads DTGVSQNPRHKITKRGQNVTFRCDPISEHNRLYWYRQTLGQGPEFLTYFQNEAQLEKSRLLSDRFSAERPKGSFSTLEIQRTEQGDSAMYLCASSLGLGIDTQYFGPGTRLTVL.

This clonotype was recorded a few times. The chain recombines TRBV12-3 or TRBV12-4 with TRBJ2-2, with D tentatively TRBD2 (5 bases). V was cut by 6 bases and J by 5 bases, with 16 bases left in between. This CDR3 is 15 amino acids long. In DNA form, the CDR3 reads TGTGCCAGCAGCCTCTTGGGGAGCGGTACCGGGGAGCTGTTTTTT. It codes for CASSLLGSGTGELFF.

This clonotype has a count of ten or more. CDR3 sequence (DNA): TGTGCCAGCAGTTATGCAAGTCTTAGCGGGGGGGGGCACTCCTACAATGAGCAGTTCTTC. Amino acids: CASSYASLSGGGHSYNEQFF. This chain links TRBV6-2 or TRBV6-3 with TRBJ2-1; 11 bases are a match to TRBD2. V shed 3 bases and J 0 bases; nucleotides not matched to a gene: 13. The CDR3 is 20 amino acids. CDR1 is MNHEY, CDR2 SVGEGT, per germline.

This rearrangement joins TRBV29-1 to TRBJ2-5, with a weak D call TRBD2 (6 bases). In germline, CDR1 is SQVTM, CDR2 ANQGSEA. Trimming left V 4 bases short and J 1 base short, with 7 bases between. This CDR3 spans 12 amino acids. CDR3 region: CSVVGGQETQYF. The DNA for the CDR3 is TGCAGCGTTGTGGGGGGCCAAGAGACCCAGTACTTC.

A remark on this clonotype: The junction differs from germline at one of its ends, possibly a read error. The genes are TRBV7-6 and TRBJ1-1; no clear D gene. Germline V gene sequence: CDR1 SGHVS, CDR2 FNYEAQ. This CDR3 has 15 residues. CDR3 amino acids: CASSPELGGNAEAFF. The DNA for the CDR3 is TGTGCCAGCAGCCCCGAGTTGGGAGGGAACGCTGAAGCTTTCTTT.

V gene TRBV24-1 combines with J gene TRBJ1-5; 10 nucleotides align to TRBD1. The CDR3 covers 16 residues. The trim removed 2 bases at V and 3 bases at J, leaving 3 bases unmatched. Germline V lookup: CDR1 KGHDR, CDR2 SFDVKD. CDR3 sequence (DNA): TGTGCCACCAGTGATTGGACAGGGGGACTCAATCAGCCCCAGCATTTT. It encodes CATSDWTGGLNQPQHF.

This chain connects TRBV20-1 to TRBJ2-1; 8 nucleotides align to TRBD1. The V segment lost 6 bases and the J segment 5 bases; nucleotides outside the gene matches: 3. Germline CDR1 is DFQATT and CDR2 is SNEGSKA (reference sequence). This CDR3 is built from 12 residues. The CDR3: CSAPDRDNEQFF. The CDR3 nucleotides are TGCAGTGCACCGGACAGGGACAATGAGCAGTTCTTC.

The sample holds many counts of this clonotype. The J gene is TRBJ2-2, the V gene TRBV29-1; possible D gene TRBD1, 6 bases. V lost 7 bases and J lost 0, with 9 bases in between. The CDR3 extends over 13 amino acids. Per the germline V gene, CDR1 is SQVTM and CDR2 is ANQGSEA. In DNA, the CDR3 is TGCAGCGCTGGACAGTCGAACACCGGGGAGCTGTTTTTT. This translates into CSAGQSNTGELFF.

The chain joins TRBV7-9 to TRBJ2-1; 14 positions agree with TRBD2. Germline CDR1 and CDR2: SEHNR and FQNEAQ (reference sequence). The CDR3 totals 13 residues. V lost 4 bases to trimming and J lost 14 bases; unmatched junction nucleotides: 4. The CDR3 spells CASSSGLAGVKFF. The CDR3 nucleotides are TGTGCCAGCAGCTCGGGACTAGCGGGAGTCAAGTTCTTC.

About this clonotype itself: A much larger clone lies a single base off, so this may be a read error. The chain carries TRBV5-1 and TRBJ2-5, with 8 positions matching TRBD1. With V trimmed by 3 bases and J by 2 bases, 0 bases remained unmatched. The CDR3 is 13 residues long. Germline CDR1 reads SGHRS; CDR2 reads YFSETQ. The CDR3: CASSWDRQETQYF. For the CDR3, the DNA is TGCGCCAGCAGCTGGGACAGGCAAGAGACCCAGTACTTC.

This clonotype was picked up many times. The V gene is TRBV6-4, the J gene TRBJ2-1; D gene uncertain. Trimming removed 2 bases from V and 8 bases from J, with 10 bases in between. Germline loops: CDR1 MRHNA, CDR2 SNTAGT. The CDR3 is made up of 13 amino acids. CDR3 loop: CASSDALSDEQFF. For the CDR3, the DNA is TGTGCCAGCAGTGACGCTTTAAGCGATGAGCAGTTCTTC.

Comments on this clonotype: With a much larger clone just one base away, this may be a read error. The gene calls are TRBV7-3 and TRBJ2-3, with TRBD1 matching 7 bases. Germline-derived CDR1 and CDR2 are SGHTA and FQGTGA. The CDR3 sequence is 15 residues long. CDR3 in amino acids: CASSTTGAPTDTQNF. Here the CDR3 DNA reads TGTGCCAGCAGCACAACAGGGGCGCCCACAGATACGCAGAATTTT.

There are a few counts of this clonotype. The chain employs TRBV20-1 and TRBJ1-6; a possible D gene is TRBD1 (5 bases). The V end lost 6 bases, the J end lost 7 bases, and 13 bases lay between the germline ends. CDR1 and CDR2 from the germline V gene are DFQATT and SNEGSKA (reference sequence). This CDR3 is 13 amino acids long. The DNA for the CDR3 is TGCAGTGCACGGGAGGGGTCGAATTCACCCCTCCACTTT. This encodes CSAREGSNSPLHF.

The J gene is TRBJ2-1, the V gene TRBV4-3; D call uncertain. CDR1 and CDR2 from the germline V gene are LGHNA and YSLEER. V lost 1 base to trimming and J lost 4 bases, with 5 bases between them. The CDR3 covers 13 residues. Here the CDR3 DNA reads TGCGCCAGCAGCCAAGGGGTTTACAATGAGCAGTTCTTC. This encodes CASSQGVYNEQFF.

The chain carries TRBV19 and TRBJ2-7; maybe TRBD1 (5 bases). CDR3 length: 19 amino acids. CDR1 and CDR2 (germline): LNHDA, SQIVND (reference sequence). V shed 1 base and J shed 6 bases, with 28 bases lying between them. CDR3 sequence: CASSIAPVGVGQGLGEQYF. The CDR3 DNA reads TGTGCCAGTAGTATAGCCCCCGTTGGGGTTGGGCAGGGTCTCGGCGAGCAGTACTTC.

This sequence joins TRBV11-1 and TRBJ2-4; no clear D. V lost 1 base to trimming and J lost 3 bases, with 10 bases between them. The CDR3 runs 15 residues. Germline V gene sequence: CDR1 SGHAT, CDR2 FQDESV (reference sequence). The CDR3 coding sequence is TGTGCCAGCAGCTTAGGCAAGGGAAGCAAAAACATTCAGTACTTC. Its translation: CASSLGKGSKNIQYF.

The chain has TRBV3-1 and TRBJ2-1; 11 nucleotides line up with TRBD2. J gave up 5 bases and V 0 bases, and 15 bases lay outside the gene matches. In germline, CDR1 is LGHDT, CDR2 YNNKEL (reference sequence). The CDR3 length is 20 residues. Written as DNA, the CDR3 is TGTGCCAGCAGCCAAGATTGGAAGCTAGCGGGAGGCCCAGGGAACAATGAGCAGTTCTTC. This codes for CASSQDWKLAGGPGNNEQFF.

The rearrangement uses TRBV7-2 and TRBJ2-7; maybe TRBD2 (6 bases). This CDR3 is 15 amino acids long. The V and J ends lost 1 base and 0 bases respectively, with 10 bases between them. Per the germline V gene, CDR1 is SGHTA and CDR2 is FQGNSA. The CDR3 sequence: CASSLVFGSSYEQYF. For the CDR3, the DNA is TGTGCCAGCAGCTTAGTGTTCGGGAGCTCCTACGAGCAGTACTTC.

CDR3 in DNA: TGTGCCAGCAGTGAAGGGCTAGCGACCTCCTACGAGCAGTACTTC. Amino acid sequence: CASSEGLATSYEQYF. The J gene is TRBJ2-7, the V gene TRBV2; TRBD2 might be the D (6 bases). The germline V gene encodes CDR1 SNHLY and CDR2 FYNNEI. The V gene lost 1 base and the J gene lost 0 bases, with 10 bases spanning the gap. CDR3 length: 15 residues.